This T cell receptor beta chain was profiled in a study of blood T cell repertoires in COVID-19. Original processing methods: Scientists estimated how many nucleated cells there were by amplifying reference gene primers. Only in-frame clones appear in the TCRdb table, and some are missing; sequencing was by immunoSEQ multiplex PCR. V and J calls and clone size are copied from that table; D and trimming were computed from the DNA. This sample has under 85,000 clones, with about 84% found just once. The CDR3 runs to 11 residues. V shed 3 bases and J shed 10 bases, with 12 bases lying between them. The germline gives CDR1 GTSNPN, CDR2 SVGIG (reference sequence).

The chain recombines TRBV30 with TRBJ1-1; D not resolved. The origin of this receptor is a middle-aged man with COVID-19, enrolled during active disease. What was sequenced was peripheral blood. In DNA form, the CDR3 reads TGTGCCTGGAGGAAGGAGGTCGGAGCTTTCTTT. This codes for CAWRKEVGAFF.